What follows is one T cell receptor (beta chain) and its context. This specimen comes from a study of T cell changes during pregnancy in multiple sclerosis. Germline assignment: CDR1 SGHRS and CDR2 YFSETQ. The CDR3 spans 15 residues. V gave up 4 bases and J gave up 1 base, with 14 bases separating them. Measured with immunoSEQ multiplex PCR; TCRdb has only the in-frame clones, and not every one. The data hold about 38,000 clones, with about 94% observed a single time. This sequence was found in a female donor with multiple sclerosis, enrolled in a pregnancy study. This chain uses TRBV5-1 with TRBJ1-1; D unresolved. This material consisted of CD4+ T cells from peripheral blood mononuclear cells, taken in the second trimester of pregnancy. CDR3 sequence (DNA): TGCGCCAGCAGCGAACGGCGGCCGACGAACACTGAAGCTTTCTTT. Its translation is CASSERRPTNTEAFF.